These 2 T cell receptor beta chains share one sample of origin, sequenced in a study of blood T cell repertoires in COVID-19. Generated by immunoSEQ multiplex PCR, the TCRdb table keeps only in-frame clones and is missing some. The table lists over 100,000 clones, 82% of them singletons. The specimen was peripheral blood. The receptors come from a woman in her seventies with acute or convalescent COVID-19.

The rearrangement joins TRBV5-1 to TRBJ2-6; a possible D gene is TRBD1 (6 bases). V was clipped by 4 bases and J by 0 bases, with 20 bases between them. This CDR3 comprises 19 residues. The germline V gene has CDR1 SGHRS and CDR2 YFSETQ. The CDR3 spells CASSLLGQGISSGANVLTF. In DNA form, the CDR3 reads TGCGCCAGCAGCCTCCTGGGACAAGGGATATCCTCTGGGGCCAACGTCCTGACTTTC.

The chain combines TRBV19 with TRBJ2-5; the match to TRBD1 covers 10 bases. The ends lost 10 bases at V and 2 bases at J; junction bases unmatched: 10. Per germline, CDR1 LNHDA and CDR2 SQIVND (reference sequence). CDR3 size: 15 residues. For the CDR3, the DNA is TGTGCCACCGCCGGGGACAGGGGCTGGCAAGAGACCCAGTACTTC. It yields the protein CATAGDRGWQETQYF.